One TCR beta chain is described in this entry. These data originate in a study of OX40 agonist ivuxolimab in advanced cancers. Produced via immunoSEQ multiplex PCR; TCRdb's table is partial and in-frame only. This table holds some 85,000 clones, about 88% found once. The length of the CDR3 is 15 residues. V shed 3 bases and J shed 5 bases, with 15 bases lying between them. Germline values: CDR1 SGHNT, CDR2 YYREEE (reference sequence). The TCR originated in an adult with an advanced solid tumor such as melanoma, head and neck, liver or kidney cancer. Sequenced here: CD4+ or CD8+ T cells sorted from blood, sampled in a trial of the OX40 agonist ivuxolimab. The V and J genes are TRBV5-4 and TRBJ2-1, with D possibly TRBD2 on 7 matching bases. CDR3 amino acids: CASSSRGGLDNEQFF. CDR3 nucleotide sequence: TGTGCCAGCAGCTCTAGGGGGGGCCTTGACAATGAGCAGTTCTTC.